This is a list of T cell receptor beta chains from one sample in a study of T cell responses to AZD1222 COVID-19 vaccine. Assay: immunoSEQ multiplex PCR; the TCRdb copy retains only in-frame clones and omits some. Of about 93,000 clones in the sample, about nine tenths were seen once. This specimen was peripheral blood, taken on day 0 of MenACWY control vaccination. The receptor set was obtained from an adult in good health. The CDR3 runs from the conserved cysteine through the conserved F or W. The D gene is left open where the match is weak. Part of the rows lack a size; the others show once, few, many or a class for expanded clones.

d_call	v_call	j_call	clone_size	cdr3_nt	cdr3_aa
NA	TRBV5-4	TRBJ2-6	NA	TGTGCCAGCAGTTTTGAACTGCGCTCTGGGGCCAACGTCCTGACTTTC	CASSFELRSGANVLTF
NA	TRBV6-5	TRBJ1-5	NA	TGTGCCACCGACTGGGGGTCTAGCAATCAGCCCCAGCATTTT	CATDWGSSNQPQHF
NA	TRBV12-3/TRBV12-4	TRBJ2-7	NA	TGTGCCAGCAGTCCCAGAGCATCCTACGAGCAGTACTTC	CASSPRASYEQYF
NA	TRBV5-1	TRBJ1-6	once	TGCGCCAGCAGCTTGGGACGGTCCCGGGACACTCTATCACCCCTCCACTTT	CASSLGRSRDTLSPLHF
TRBD2	TRBV4-3	TRBJ2-1	NA	TGCGCCAGCAGCCAAGATGGAGGACTAGGGTACAATGAGCAGTTCTTC	CASSQDGGLGYNEQFF
NA	TRBV27	TRBJ1-5	NA	TGTGCCAGCAGTATGGGGACTAAAGAAAGGCCCCAGCATTTT	CASSMGTKERPQHF
NA	TRBV19	TRBJ1-4	NA	TGTGCCAGTAGTATAGAAGGGGCCGAAAAACTGTTTTTT	CASSIEGAEKLFF
NA	TRBV7-2	TRBJ1-3	once	TGTGCCAGCAGCTTAATGGGCTCTGGAAACACCATATATTTT	CASSLMGSGNTIYF
NA	TRBV27	TRBJ1-2	NA	TGTGCCAGCAGTTTGGGCGGTGGCTATGGCTACACCTTC	CASSLGGGYGYTF
NA	TRBV5-1	TRBJ1-1	NA	TGCGCCAGCAGCGGGGGGGCCGGGTTGAACACTGAAGCTTTCTTT	CASSGGAGLNTEAFF
NA	TRBV6-1	TRBJ1-2	NA	TGTGCCAGCAGTGAAGAGCCCATGGGGGGGTATGGCTACACCTTC	CASSEEPMGGYGYTF
NA	TRBV24-1	TRBJ1-1	NA	TGTGCCACCAGTGACCATAACACTGAAGCTTTCTTT	CATSDHNTEAFF
NA	TRBV5-5	TRBJ1-3	NA	TGTGCCAGCAGCTTGGAGGGGGGCGCGAGAGGAAACACCATATATTTT	CASSLEGGARGNTIYF
NA	TRBV29-1	TRBJ1-2	few	TGCAGCGTTGAAGTACAGGGCGGCGGCTATGGCTACACCTTC	CSVEVQGGGYGYTF
TRBD2	TRBV6-6	TRBJ2-3	NA	TGTGCCAGCACCCAACGGGGGGTTACCGACACAGATACGCAGTATTTT	CASTQRGVTDTDTQYF
NA	TRBV6-5	TRBJ2-3	NA	TGTGCCAGCAGTAACCTGGGACGCGGCACAGATACGCAGTATTTT	CASSNLGRGTDTQYF
NA	TRBV29-1	TRBJ2-6	NA	TGCAGCGTTGGCACAACTGGGGCCAACGTCCTGACTTTC	CSVGTTGANVLTF
NA	TRBV14	TRBJ2-2	NA	TGTGCCAGCAGCCAAGATAGATGGCGGGCCGGGGAGCTGTTTTTT	CASSQDRWRAGELFF